These T cell receptor beta chains were read from a single sample in a study of T cell changes during pregnancy in multiple sclerosis. TCRdb keeps only in-frame clones here, not all; method: immunoSEQ multiplex PCR. The sample holds 37,000 or so clones; approximately 85% are singletons and the top ten take 1.2%. This material consisted of CD4+ T cells from peripheral blood mononuclear cells, taken before pregnancy. All receptors derive from a female donor with multiple sclerosis, enrolled in a pregnancy study. The CDR3 runs from the conserved cysteine through the conserved F or W. D genes are given only for firm matches. The size entry is marked missing in some rows and otherwise reads once, few, many or a size class.

size,J,V,D,CDR3,DNA
-,TRBJ2-5,TRBV1,-,CTSSSRGGRARETQYF,TGCACCAGCAGCTCTAGGGGAGGGAGGGCCAGAGAGACCCAGTACTTC
-,TRBJ1-4,TRBV10-3,-,CAISGNSGANEKLFF,TGTGCCATCAGTGGCAATAGTGGTGCTAATGAAAAACTGTTTTTT
-,TRBJ1-2,TRBV7-2,-,CASRPGEGSNYGYTF,TGTGCCAGCAGGCCCGGGGAGGGGAGTAACTATGGCTACACCTTC
-,TRBJ2-2,TRBV2,-,CASSRVTGELFF,TGTGCCAGCAGTCGAGTGACCGGGGAGCTGTTTTTT
-,TRBJ2-7,TRBV7-9,-,CASSLLGQYEQYF,TGTGCCAGCAGCTTACTCGGACAGTACGAGCAGTACTTC
-,TRBJ2-7,TRBV6-5,TRBD1,CASIGQGFSEQYF,TGTGCCAGCATAGGACAGGGGTTTTCCGAGCAGTACTTC
-,TRBJ2-2,TRBV7-6,-,CANPLERGSTGELFF,TGTGCCAACCCCCTTGAGAGGGGGAGCACCGGGGAGCTGTTTTTT
-,TRBJ2-1,TRBV2,TRBD2,CASRGLAGVWEQFF,TGTGCCAGCAGAGGTCTAGCGGGAGTTTGGGAGCAGTTCTTC
-,TRBJ2-5,TRBV5-1,TRBD2,CASSLSGEETQYF,TGCGCCAGCAGCCTAAGCGGGGAAGAGACCCAGTACTTC
-,TRBJ2-1,TRBV7-3,TRBD1,CASSPGQGYNEQFF,TGTGCCAGCAGCCCGGGACAGGGGTACAATGAGCAGTTCTTC
once,TRBJ1-1,TRBV2,-,CASSGSDTEAFF,TGTGCCAGCTCGGGGTCGGACACTGAAGCTTTCTTT
few,TRBJ1-2,TRBV6-1,-,CASSPGIHTF,TGTGCCAGCAGCCCGGGGATCCACACCTTC
-,TRBJ2-1,TRBV19,-,CASSIDVSGFYNEQFF,TGTGCCAGTAGTATAGATGTATCGGGGTTTTACAATGAGCAGTTCTTC
-,TRBJ2-3,TRBV11-2,-,CASSPGSPLGNF,TGTGCCAGCAGCCCGGGGTCCCCCCTGGGTAATTTT
-,TRBJ2-3,TRBV19,-,CASNTISGVTQYF,TGTGCCAGTAACACCATTTCAGGGGTCACGCAGTATTTT
once,TRBJ1-2,TRBV28,TRBD1,CASSPGDRGTYGYTF,TGTGCCAGCAGTCCGGGGGACAGGGGGACCTATGGCTACACCTTC
-,TRBJ1-1,TRBV5-1,TRBD1,CASSLVGTVGEAFF,TGCGCCAGCAGCTTGGTAGGGACAGTAGGTGAAGCTTTCTTT
-,TRBJ2-7,TRBV30,-,CAWSHTTRGYEQYF,TGTGCCTGGAGTCATACGACAAGGGGGTACGAGCAGTACTTC
once,TRBJ2-3,TRBV6-6,TRBD2,CASSLLAGRTDTQYF,TGTGCCAGCAGTTTACTAGCGGGGAGAACAGATACGCAGTATTTT
-,TRBJ2-3,TRBV7-9,-,CASSLAEITDTQYF,TGTGCCAGCAGCTTGGCGGAGATCACAGATACGCAGTATTTT
-,TRBJ2-3,TRBV19,TRBD1,CASGTGAGDTQYF,TGTGCCAGTGGAACAGGGGCAGGAGATACGCAGTATTTT
-,TRBJ2-1,TRBV6-1,-,CASSESTRIAYNEQFF,TGTGCCAGCAGTGAATCGACTAGGATCGCCTACAATGAGCAGTTCTTC
-,TRBJ1-2,TRBV19,TRBD1,CASSIPAGTGLYGYTF,TGTGCCAGTAGTATCCCAGCCGGGACAGGCCTCTATGGCTACACCTTC
-,TRBJ1-2,TRBV14,-,CASSLSRDYGYTF,TGTGCCAGCAGCCTGAGCAGGGACTATGGCTACACCTTC
-,TRBJ1-2,TRBV5-1,-,CASTEQTNYGYTF,TGCGCCAGCACCGAACAGACTAACTATGGCTACACCTTC
once,TRBJ2-7,TRBV5-4,TRBD2,CASSLRSGTTSYEQYF,TGTGCCAGCAGCTTGAGGAGCGGGACGACTTCCTACGAGCAGTACTTC
-,TRBJ2-7,TRBV6-1,-,CASTGDGQSVYEQYF,TGTGCCAGCACGGGGGACGGGCAATCGGTCTACGAGCAGTACTTC
-,TRBJ2-7,TRBV28,TRBD1,CASTIQGAPYEQYF,TGTGCCAGCACGATACAGGGGGCTCCCTACGAGCAGTACTTC
-,TRBJ2-7,TRBV10-1,-,CASSEGTDEAYEQYF,TGCGCCAGCAGTGAGGGAACAGACGAAGCCTACGAGCAGTACTTC
-,TRBJ1-1,TRBV2,-,CASSESGANTEAFF,TGTGCCAGCAGTGAAAGTGGGGCAAACACTGAAGCTTTCTTT
-,TRBJ2-3,TRBV29-1,TRBD1,CSVEGGTGADTQYF,TGCAGCGTTGAAGGCGGGACAGGGGCAGATACGCAGTATTTT
-,TRBJ2-7,TRBV10-2,-,CASSPGLSGEQYF,TGCGCCAGCAGCCCAGGACTTTCTGGCGAGCAGTACTTC
-,TRBJ2-5,TRBV28,TRBD2,CASSLSLGGEETQYF,TGTGCCAGCAGTTTGTCCTTGGGGGGGGAAGAGACCCAGTACTTC
-,TRBJ2-1,TRBV25-1,-,CGGRGSLHEQFF,TGTGGAGGTCGCGGGTCCCTCCATGAGCAGTTCTTC
-,TRBJ2-1,TRBV15,-,CATSRVGEQFF,TGTGCCACCAGCAGAGTCGGGGAGCAGTTCTTC
-,TRBJ2-7,TRBV2,-,CASSRSLWDYEQYF,TGTGCCAGCAGTAGGAGCCTGTGGGACTACGAGCAGTACTTC
-,TRBJ2-7,TRBV7-6,TRBD1,CASSPSPGQGLGEQYF,TGTGCCAGCAGCCCATCGCCGGGACAGGGTTTAGGGGAGCAGTACTTC